This TCR beta chain originates from a study of blood T cell repertoires in COVID-19. In the study overall: Researchers got acute and convalescent COVID-19 samples from the United States, Italy and Spain. In each case, the material was cDNA or gDNA derived from T cells, B-cell-depleted T cells, or PBMCs.

As originally analysed: Nucleated cell number was recorded as an estimate derived from reference gene primer amplification. Only in-frame clones appear in the TCRdb table, and some are missing; sequencing was by immunoSEQ multiplex PCR. V and J calls and clone size follow that table, whereas D and trimming were derived from the DNA. The sample lists 230,000 or so clones, around 80% occurring once. This clone was found once. With 3 bases clipped from V and 4 bases from J, the junction kept 19 bases outside the gene matches. Germline loops: CDR1 SGDLS, CDR2 YYNGEE. The CDR3 loop spans 21 amino acids. Sequencing was carried out using peripheral blood. The source is a woman aged 40 to 55 who had recovered from COVID-19. The chain is built from TRBV9 and TRBJ2-2, with 12 bases that match TRBD2. The CDR3 sequence: CASSGDGFGLAGGPSTGELFF. The CDR3 coding sequence is TGTGCCAGCAGCGGAGACGGGTTCGGGCTAGCGGGGGGGCCGAGCACCGGGGAGCTGTTTTTT.